Listed below are T cell receptor beta chains from one sample, sequenced in a study of beta chain features in type 1 diabetes. The repertoire was sequenced with immunoSEQ multiplex PCR; TCRdb's copy has only in-frame clones and lacks some. The sample holds around 250,000 clones, 27% seen once. The source material was central memory CD4+ T cells from blood. The receptors stem from a man aged 30 to 45 in good health. The CDR3 runs from the conserved cysteine through the conserved F or W. The D gene is left open where the match is weak. The size of a clone is reported for some rows only, either as once, few or many, or as a class for expanded clones.

NA,TRBJ1-1,NA,TRBV18,13,CASSPKGNTEAFF,TGTGCCAGCTCACCGAAGGGGAACACTGAAGCTTTCTTT
NA,TRBJ2-5,NA,TRBV30,12,CAWTAMGETQYF,TGTGCCTGGACTGCCATGGGAGAGACCCAGTACTTC
TRBD1,TRBJ2-1,once,TRBV5-1,15,CASSPGTGEFNEQFF,TGCGCCAGCAGCCCCGGGACAGGGGAGTTTAATGAGCAGTTCTTC
NA,TRBJ2-7,NA,TRBV30,14,CAWRISGSPYEQYF,TGTGCCTGGAGAATTAGCGGAAGTCCCTACGAGCAGTACTTC
TRBD1,TRBJ2-1,NA,TRBV10-3,15,CATNDIQGAPNEQFF,TGTGCCACCAACGATATACAGGGGGCGCCCAATGAGCAGTTCTTC
NA,TRBJ2-6,few,TRBV2,15,CASSPDSSGANVLTF,TGTGCCAGCAGTCCGGACAGTTCTGGGGCCAACGTCCTGACTTTC
NA,TRBJ2-1,few,TRBV30,12,CAWTGLSNEQFF,TGTGCCTGGACAGGTCTAAGCAATGAGCAGTTCTTC
NA,TRBJ2-7,few,TRBV27,16,CASSPTPTRLRPEQYF,TGTGCCAGCAGTCCAACCCCGACCCGCCTCCGCCCCGAGCAGTACTTC
TRBD1,TRBJ2-6,NA,TRBV30,16,CASGQKGLSGANVLTF,TGTGCCTCGGGACAGAAGGGCCTCTCTGGGGCCAACGTCCTGACTTTC
NA,TRBJ2-3,few,TRBV9,14,CASSGLPFTDTQYF,TGTGCCAGCAGCGGTCTTCCGTTCACAGATACGCAGTATTTT
TRBD2,TRBJ2-5,few,TRBV7-2,17,CASSLGLAGGPSETQYF,TGTGCCAGCAGCTTGGGCCTAGCGGGAGGGCCCAGTGAGACCCAGTACTTC
NA,TRBJ1-1,NA,TRBV12-5,12,CASGRSNTEAFF,TGTGCTAGTGGTAGGTCGAACACTGAAGCTTTCTTT
NA,TRBJ2-3,NA,TRBV7-9,15,CASSRLGQPTDTQYF,TGTGCCAGCAGCAGACTAGGACAGCCTACAGATACGCAGTATTTT
NA,TRBJ2-2,NA,TRBV5-1,14,CASSPDGNTGELFF,TGCGCCAGCAGCCCAGACGGGAACACCGGGGAGCTGTTTTTT
NA,TRBJ2-3,few,TRBV7-9,13,CASSFRGADTQYF,TGTGCCAGCAGCTTTAGGGGAGCAGATACGCAGTATTTT
TRBD1,TRBJ2-7,NA,TRBV19,14,CASSILDRGNEQYF,TGTGCCAGTAGTATACTCGACAGGGGCAACGAGCAGTACTTC
NA,TRBJ2-2,NA,TRBV7-6,16,CASSLGGSPPAGELFF,TGTGCCAGCAGCTTAGGGGGGAGTCCTCCGGCTGGGGAGCTGTTTTTT
TRBD1,TRBJ2-3,few,TRBV29-1,14,CSVGDRVSTDTQYF,TGCAGCGTTGGGGACAGGGTCTCCACAGATACGCAGTATTTT
NA,TRBJ1-1,NA,TRBV30,11,CAGGRNTEAFF,TGTGCCGGTGGGAGGAACACTGAAGCTTTCTTT
TRBD2,TRBJ2-3,few,TRBV10-2,15,CASSDTGLSTDTQYF,TGCGCCAGCAGTGACACGGGACTAAGCACAGATACGCAGTATTTT
NA,TRBJ1-2,NA,TRBV29-1,13,CSVPSTDNYGYTF,TGCAGCGTTCCATCCACAGATAACTATGGCTACACCTTC
TRBD1,TRBJ1-5,NA,TRBV5-6,13,CASSTGGGQPQHF,TGTGCCAGCAGCACAGGGGGCGGTCAGCCCCAGCATTTT
NA,TRBJ2-7,NA,TRBV28,13,CASSLIRTGEQYF,TGTGCCAGCAGTTTAATCAGGACCGGCGAGCAGTACTTC
NA,TRBJ2-7,few,TRBV29-1,11,CSVTEGPEQYF,TGCAGCGTGACAGAGGGTCCCGAGCAGTACTTC
NA,TRBJ1-1,NA,TRBV5-4,13,CASSLGTNTEAFF,TGTGCCAGCAGCTTGGGGACGAACACTGAAGCTTTCTTT
TRBD2,TRBJ2-1,few,TRBV6-5,16,CASSYSALAGANEQFF,TGTGCCAGCAGTTACTCTGCTCTAGCGGGAGCCAATGAGCAGTTCTTC
NA,TRBJ2-5,many,TRBV9,15,CASSVRGTPEETQYF,TGTGCCAGCAGCGTACGCGGGACCCCGGAAGAGACCCAGTACTTC
TRBD1,TRBJ2-1,few,TRBV7-9,17,CASSFGQASLPPNEQFF,TGTGCCAGCAGCTTCGGACAGGCCAGCCTCCCGCCGAATGAGCAGTTCTTC
NA,TRBJ2-3,many,TRBV7-2,14,CAIREGWGTDTQYF,TGTGCTATACGAGAGGGGTGGGGCACAGATACGCAGTATTTT
TRBD1,TRBJ2-3,NA,TRBV7-9,15,CASSSTDRGTDTQYF,TGTGCCAGCAGCTCCACGGACAGGGGTACAGATACGCAGTATTTT
NA,TRBJ1-6,NA,TRBV6-5,16,CASSYSFTGQIQPLHF,TGTGCCAGCAGTTACTCTTTCACGGGACAAATTCAACCCCTCCACTTT
NA,TRBJ1-3,NA,TRBV6-5,15,CASGSPAAAGNTIYF,TGTGCCAGCGGGTCGCCCGCGGCAGCTGGAAACACCATATATTTT
NA,TRBJ1-2,NA,TRBV30,10,CAWGTGGYTF,TGTGCCTGGGGAACAGGTGGCTACACCTTC
NA,TRBJ2-3,NA,TRBV9,15,CASSVQQGLTDTQYF,TGTGCCAGCAGCGTACAGCAAGGGCTCACAGATACGCAGTATTTT
TRBD1,TRBJ2-1,few,TRBV13,16,CASSLETGTGGLEQFF,TGTGCCAGCAGCTTAGAGACCGGGACAGGGGGCCTTGAGCAGTTCTTC
NA,TRBJ1-1,many,TRBV25-1,13,CASSDGRFSEAFF,TGTGCCAGCAGTGATGGGCGGTTTTCCGAAGCTTTCTTT
NA,TRBJ2-1,NA,TRBV5-1,17,CASSLGSTTLGYNEQFF,TGCGCCAGCAGCTTGGGATCCACTACCCTCGGTTACAATGAGCAGTTCTTC
TRBD1,TRBJ1-2,few,TRBV11-2,16,CASSLLTGQGNYGYTF,TGTGCCAGCAGCTTGCTGACGGGACAGGGGAACTATGGCTACACCTTC
TRBD1,TRBJ2-1,NA,TRBV29-1,13,CSVEDGLGDREFF,TGCAGCGTTGAAGATGGTCTCGGGGACAGGGAGTTCTTC
TRBD2,TRBJ2-1,NA,TRBV11-3,13,CASSQGGGNEQFF,TGTGCCAGCAGCCAAGGCGGGGGCAATGAGCAGTTCTTC
NA,TRBJ1-1,many,TRBV2,12,CASSEAGTQAFF,TGTGCCAGCAGTGAAGCGGGGACTCAAGCTTTCTTT
NA,TRBJ1-3,NA,TRBV30,12,CAWSARLNTIYF,TGTGCCTGGAGTGCCCGATTAAACACCATATATTTT
NA,TRBJ1-6,many,TRBV6-1,14,CASSEAFQGRPLHF,TGTGCCAGCAGTGAAGCGTTTCAGGGGAGGCCCCTCCACTTT
TRBD2,TRBJ2-2,few,TRBV7-8,17,CASSSSGLAGITGELFF,TGTGCCAGCAGTTCATCGGGACTAGCGGGAATCACCGGGGAGCTGTTTTTT
NA,TRBJ2-7,few,TRBV6-5,15,CASSYSPARTYEQYF,TGTGCCAGCAGTTACTCGCCAGCACGGACTTACGAGCAGTACTTC
TRBD1,TRBJ2-4,many,TRBV4-1,17,CASSQDMTGGAKNIQYF,TGCGCCAGCAGCCAAGATATGACAGGGGGAGCCAAAAACATTCAGTACTTC
TRBD1,TRBJ1-5,NA,TRBV28,15,CASSQRDRTTRPQHF,TGTGCCAGCAGTCAGCGGGACAGGACTACACGGCCCCAGCATTTT
TRBD1,TRBJ2-2,few,TRBV19,17,CASSILLGQGNTGELFF,TGTGCCAGTAGTATACTACTTGGACAGGGCAACACCGGGGAGCTGTTTTTT
TRBD1,TRBJ1-1,NA,TRBV7-9,13,CASSSTGVTEAFF,TGTGCCAGCAGCTCGACAGGGGTCACTGAAGCTTTCTTT
TRBD2,TRBJ2-1,NA,TRBV7-2,17,CASSLVPAGGRSNEQFF,TGTGCCAGCAGCTTAGTCCCAGCGGGAGGGCGGAGCAATGAGCAGTTCTTC
NA,TRBJ2-6,NA,TRBV5-1,14,CASSSSSGANVLTF,TGCGCCAGCAGCTCGAGCTCTGGGGCCAACGTCCTGACTTTC